In this sample, the clone carrying this TCR beta chain turned up a few times. The antigen is not known. With 6 bases clipped from V and 7 bases from J, the junction kept 7 bases outside the gene matches. The CDR3 runs to 12 residues. CDR1 and CDR2 (germline): SGHKS, YYEKEE (reference sequence). This specimen comes from a study of cytomegalovirus exposure and HLA in healthy donors. Amplification used 60 Vbeta primers and 13 Jbeta primers. The protocol was immunoSEQ multiplex PCR, while the TCRdb copy is restricted to in-frame clones and leaves out a portion. The sample contains more than 95,000 clones, 64% of which appear only once. The study, taken as a whole, reports: A later analysis reportedly found that, within productive TCRs, an Asian-associated ancestry cluster had fewer N-insertions than the mean observed across the roughly 700 donors.

The source material was PBMCs. The sequence was collected from a man aged 60-69 years in good health and CMV-seronegative. The chain combines TRBV5-5 with TRBJ2-7; 7 nucleotides line up with TRBD2. In nucleotides, the CDR3 is TGTGCCAGCACCAAGGCGGGGGTTGAGCAGTACTTC. Amino acids: CASTKAGVEQYF.